This entry concerns a single TCR beta chain. The antigen is not known. This record comes from a study of cytomegalovirus exposure and HLA in healthy donors. Primers for the PCR totalled 60 Vbeta and 13 Jbeta. Here immunoSEQ multiplex PCR was the method, and the copy in TCRdb shows in-frame clones only, minus some. The repertoire holds about 160,000 clones, approximately 80% seen once, with 13% in the top ten. General study results and limits: TCR beta chains numbering about 160 were designated cytomegalovirus-associated. Reports showed the classifier diagnosing cytomegalovirus status with high specificity and sensitivity. By a later analysis, the bulk of CMV-associated TCR beta chains appeared HLA-restricted.

In germline, CDR1 is MNHEY, CDR2 SMNVEV (reference sequence). Germline trimming cut 6 bases from V and 2 bases from J; bases unmatched to any gene: 5. CDR3 length: 15 residues. The chain recombines TRBV27 with TRBJ2-3, with 10 positions matching TRBD2. This TCR derives from a man in his forties in good health and CMV-seropositive. Sequenced input: PBMCs. CDR3 DNA: TGTGCCAGCAGGATAGCGGGAGGCAACACAGATACGCAGTATTTT. It codes for CASRIAGGNTDTQYF.